A selection of T cell receptor beta chains follows, all from one sample in a study of blood T cell repertoires in COVID-19. Generated by immunoSEQ multiplex PCR, the TCRdb table keeps only in-frame clones and is missing some. The sample holds roughly 250,000 clones, approximately 84% seen once. Specimen: peripheral blood. Receptors were obtained from a woman at least 80 years old with acute or convalescent COVID-19. Each CDR3 is given with its conserved first and last residue. D genes are given only for firm matches. Size is omitted from some rows. Given values are once, few, many or a class for expanded clones.

clone size	V gene	CDR3 length	J gene	D gene	CDR3 protein	CDR3 DNA
-	TRBV3-1/TRBV3-2	15	TRBJ2-2	TRBD2	CASRPGLGNTGELFF	TGTGCCAGCAGGCCGGGACTAGGCAACACCGGGGAGCTGTTTTTT
-	TRBV7-9	14	TRBJ1-2	TRBD1	CASSRDSGSYGYTF	TGTGCCAGCAGCCGGGACAGCGGGAGCTATGGCTACACCTTC
-	TRBV4-3	16	TRBJ1-2	TRBD1	CASSQARRQGRYGYTF	TGCGCCAGCAGCCAAGCTAGACGACAGGGGCGCTATGGCTACACCTTC
-	TRBV7-2	15	TRBJ2-7	-	CASSSTGTKIYEQYF	TGTGCCAGCAGCTCCACCGGGACAAAAATTTACGAGCAGTACTTC
once	TRBV5-1	14	TRBJ2-1	TRBD1	CASSLGGQINEQFF	TGCGCCAGCAGCTTGGGGGGACAGATCAATGAGCAGTTCTTC
-	TRBV18	13	TRBJ2-7	-	CASSPPGNYEQYF	TGTGCCAGCTCACCCCCGGGTAACTACGAGCAGTACTTC
-	TRBV7-9	14	TRBJ1-6	-	CASSLLGVGSPLHF	TGTGCCAGCAGCTTACTAGGGGTAGGATCACCCCTCCACTTT
-	TRBV5-5	14	TRBJ1-2	-	CASSLVPANYGYTF	TGTGCCAGCAGCTTGGTTCCCGCTAACTATGGCTACACCTTC
-	TRBV3-1/TRBV3-2	14	TRBJ1-2	-	CASSQDTTNYGYTF	TGTGCCAGCAGCCAAGACACTACTAACTATGGCTACACCTTC
once	TRBV24-1	13	TRBJ2-7	TRBD1	CATSGTAEYEQYF	TGTGCCACCAGCGGGACAGCGGAATACGAGCAGTACTTC
few	TRBV5-6	14	TRBJ2-1	TRBD2	CASKSISGRDEQFF	TGTGCCAGCAAATCCATAAGCGGGAGGGATGAGCAGTTCTTC
few	TRBV6-5	16	TRBJ2-3	-	CASSYSGRAPTDTQYF	TGTGCCAGCAGTTACTCCGGCAGGGCTCCGACAGATACGCAGTATTTT
-	TRBV9	15	TRBJ2-7	-	CASSASGTLSHEQYF	TGTGCCAGCAGCGCATCCGGGACACTATCGCACGAGCAGTACTTC
-	TRBV5-4	16	TRBJ2-1	TRBD2	CASSLPTSGSSHEQFF	TGTGCCAGCAGCCTCCCTACTAGCGGGAGTAGTCATGAGCAGTTCTTC
-	TRBV11-2	16	TRBJ2-1	TRBD2	CASSLTSGGPGHEQFF	TGTGCCAGCAGTCTGACTAGCGGGGGGCCGGGCCATGAGCAGTTCTTC
-	TRBV5-8	15	TRBJ1-2	TRBD1	CASSVRDRVHYGYTF	TGTGCCAGCAGCGTCCGGGACAGGGTACACTATGGCTACACCTTC
-	TRBV7-9	17	TRBJ1-3	-	CASSLDTGLSSGNTIYF	TGTGCCAGCAGCTTAGACACAGGGTTGAGCTCTGGAAACACCATATATTTT
-	TRBV11-2	14	TRBJ2-7	TRBD2	CASSLGLAGDEQYF	TGTGCCAGCAGCTTGGGACTAGCGGGAGACGAGCAGTACTTC
-	TRBV7-3	13	TRBJ2-3	TRBD1	CASSVQGADTQYF	TGTGCCAGCAGCGTGCAGGGGGCAGATACGCAGTATTTT
-	TRBV12-5	15	TRBJ1-5	TRBD1	CASGPTGQTNQPQHF	TGTGCTAGTGGTCCAACGGGACAGACGAATCAGCCCCAGCATTTT